Listed here are 19 T cell receptor beta chains from one sample, sequenced in a study of Ad26.COV2.S vaccination and SARS-CoV-2 variants (dated by TCRdb to the early 2020s). The library was built by means of the immunoSEQ multiplex PCR assay. In TCRdb, the immuneACCESS table is reduced to in-frame sequences with V and J assigned. These tables do not hold every clone; where another copy was compared, an unresolved V gene accounts for under half, and the others remain unexplained. In this sample the table shows roughly 380,000 clones, more than 75% of which occur a single time. 3.6% of the sample rests with the top ten. What the treatment or condition label conveys for this sample: roughly 20 received Ad26.COV2.S at low or high dose, single or two shots; several received placebo; per-sample allocation not given. Repertoires of vaccine and placebo recipients were sequenced from samples taken on day 63 after the first injection.

The material sequenced was peripheral blood, taken in a trial of Ad26.COV2.S vaccine versus placebo. The source of these receptors is a person aged 18-65 years who received the Ad26.COV2.S COVID-19 vaccine or a placebo.

The V and J genes are TRBV7-2 and TRBJ2-1; possibly TRBD2 for D (6 bases). V gave up 0 bases and J gave up 2 bases, with 17 bases separating them. The CDR3 is made up of 18 amino acids. Germline CDR1 and CDR2: SGHTA and FQGNSA. The CDR3 nucleotides are TGTGCCAGCAGCTTAGCCGGGGACTTCCGGCGGGCCTACAATGAGCAGTTCTTC. Translation: CASSLAGDFRRAYNEQFF. Complete variable domain (other parts from reference TRBV7-2 and TRBJ2-1): GAGVSQSPSNKVTEKGKDVELRCDPISGHTALYWYRQSLGQGLEFLIYFQGNSAPDKSGLPSDRFSAERTGGSVSTLTIQRTQQEDSAVYLCASSLAGDFRRAYNEQFFGPGTRLTVL.

A remark on this clone: Other DNA sequences in the sample encode the same CDR3. This chain links TRBV7-3 with TRBJ2-3; D may be TRBD2 (5 bases). CDR3 size: 13 residues. Trimming removed 3 bases from V and 3 bases from J, with 7 bases in between. Germline CDR1 and CDR2: SGHTA and FQGTGA. The CDR3 DNA is TGTGCCAGCAGCTTTCGCGGGACAGATACGCAGTATTTT. Its translation is CASSFRGTDTQYF.

The chain recombines TRBV9 with TRBJ1-5, with D unresolved. The germline V gene encodes CDR1 SGDLS and CDR2 YYNGEE. This CDR3 spans 15 amino acids. V lost 5 bases and J lost 7, with 19 bases in between. CDR3 loop: CASRITRKDGQPQHF. The CDR3 DNA reads TGTGCCAGCAGGATAACTCGGAAGGACGGGCAGCCCCAGCATTTT.

This chain uses TRBV7-9 with TRBJ2-4, with D uncertain. V was pared by 5 bases and J by 0 bases, with 14 bases between. CDR1 and CDR2 (germline): SEHNR, FQNEAQ (reference sequence). The CDR3 has 16 amino acids. The CDR3 region is CASSKTGRLAKNIQYF. CDR3 sequence (DNA): TGTGCCAGCAGCAAAACCGGACGTTTAGCCAAAAACATTCAGTACTTC. Complete variable domain (other parts from reference TRBV7-9 and TRBJ2-4): DTGVSQNPRHKITKRGQNVTFRCDPISEHNRLYWYRQTLGQGPEFLTYFQNEAQLEKSRLLSDRFSAERPKGSFSTLEIQRTEQGDSAMYLCASSKTGRLAKNIQYFGAGTRLSVL.

The genes are TRBV10-2 and TRBJ2-7; 8 positions match TRBD1. Germline V gives CDR1 WSHSY, CDR2 SAAADI. The length of the CDR3 is 15 residues. The J segment lost 0 bases and the V segment lost 6 bases, leaving 7 bases of the junction unmatched. This chain's CDR3 is CASRLDRAPSYEQYF. The DNA for the CDR3 is TGCGCCAGCAGACTGGACAGGGCTCCCTCCTACGAGCAGTACTTC.

The chain has TRBV9 and TRBJ1-4; D is unresolved. This CDR3 region has 15 residues. CDR1 is SGDLS, CDR2 YYNGEE, per germline. V was cut by 3 bases and J by 5 bases, with 14 bases left in between. CDR3 amino acids: CASSGAVSGNEKLFF. The CDR3, as DNA: TGTGCCAGCAGCGGGGCTGTATCGGGCAATGAAAAACTGTTTTTT.

The genes are TRBV7-9 and TRBJ2-7; 11 bases align to TRBD1. From germline, CDR1 is SEHNR and CDR2 FQNEAQ (reference sequence). J lost 3 bases, V lost 4 bases, and 8 bases had no gene match. The CDR3 has 16 amino acids. CDR3 sequence (DNA): TGTGCCAGCAGCTACACTAGGACAGGGGGCCACTACGAGCAGTACTTC. Amino acids: CASSYTRTGGHYEQYF.

The chain uses TRBV27 and TRBJ2-7; perhaps TRBD1 as D (7 bases). This CDR3 spans 15 amino acids. The germline CDR1 and CDR2 sequences are MNHEY and SMNVEV (reference sequence). The V and J ends lost 5 bases and 3 bases respectively, with 17 bases between them. The CDR3 loop is CASSALRDSDYEQYF. CDR3 DNA sequence: TGTGCCAGCAGTGCTTTGCGGGACAGCGACTACGAGCAGTACTTC.

This clone was seen a few times. The V gene is TRBV5-4, the J gene TRBJ1-4, with D maybe TRBD1 (6 bases). This CDR3 spans 16 amino acids. Germline CDR1 is SGHNT and CDR2 is YYREEE (reference sequence). The ends were cut back, 4 bases at V and 3 bases at J, with 16 bases in the middle. For the CDR3, the DNA is TGTGCCAGCAGCCCATTTAGGGGGGCAGCTAATGAAAAACTGTTTTTT. Translation: CASSPFRGAANEKLFF.

This clone occurred a few times. The V and J genes are TRBV5-1 and TRBJ1-4; D remains ambiguous. Germline V gene sequence: CDR1 SGHRS, CDR2 YFSETQ. This CDR3 spans 16 amino acids. Trimming pared 5 bases from V and 1 base from J, leaving 15 bases between. The chain's CDR3 is CASREDGVGTNEKLFF. As DNA, the CDR3 is TGCGCCAGCAGGGAGGACGGGGTTGGAACTAATGAAAAACTGTTTTTT.

The V gene is TRBV5-1, the J gene TRBJ2-5; D perhaps matches TRBD2 (6 bases). Germline loops: CDR1 SGHRS, CDR2 YFSETQ. The CDR3 consists of 16 residues. V was pared by 0 bases and J by 1 base, with 13 bases between. Written as DNA, the CDR3 is TGCGCCAGCAGCTTGGTCGGGGGAAGGGGCCAAGAGACCCAGTACTTC. This encodes CASSLVGGRGQETQYF.

In its sample, this clone was seen once. CDR3 in amino acids: CASSASPSGGAYNEQFF. CDR3 in DNA: TGTGCCAGCAGCGCATCACCTAGCGGGGGGGCCTACAATGAGCAGTTCTTC. The rearrangement uses TRBV7-8 and TRBJ2-1; 12 bases are a match to TRBD2. The CDR3 is 17 residues long. Trimming at V came to 5 bases and at J to 2 bases, leaving 7 bases not matched to a gene. Germline values: CDR1 SGHVS, CDR2 FQNEAQ.

The chain links TRBV7-8 to TRBJ2-7; D remains ambiguous. V shed 3 bases and J shed 5 bases, with 5 bases lying between them. Germline values: CDR1 SGHVS, CDR2 FQNEAQ. This CDR3 spans 11 amino acids. In DNA, the CDR3 is TGTGCCAGCAGCTTGTTGGACGAGCAGTACTTC. Protein: CASSLLDEQYF.

V gene TRBV28 combines with J gene TRBJ1-5, with D possibly matching TRBD1 (6 bases). Per germline, CDR1 MDHEN and CDR2 SYDVKM. Trimming removed 6 bases from V and 1 base from J, with 16 bases in between. CDR3 length: 16 residues. The CDR3 loop reads CASSMGGRGSNQPQHF. The CDR3 nucleotides read TGTGCCAGCAGCATGGGGGGAAGGGGGAGCAATCAGCCCCAGCATTTT.

This clone was detected only a few times. This chain connects TRBV7-2 to TRBJ2-7; TRBD2 matches 8 bases. CDR1 is SGHTA, CDR2 FQGNSA, per germline. V trimming: 2 bases; J trimming: 1 base; junction bases outside the gene matches: 4. The CDR3 totals 15 residues. The CDR3 is CASSLWLAGSYEQYF. CDR3 nucleotides: TGTGCCAGCAGCTTATGGCTAGCGGGTTCCTACGAGCAGTACTTC.

This clone was recorded only once. V usage is TRBV2 and J usage is TRBJ1-1; D not resolved. The germline V gene encodes CDR1 SNHLY and CDR2 FYNNEI. Trimming left V 5 bases short and J 10 bases short, with 17 bases between. The CDR3 is 13 amino acids. CDR3 nucleotides: TGTGCCAGCAGTTCCGATAGGGCCGCACCAGCTTTCTTT. Protein product: CASSSDRAAPAFF.

The chain links TRBV7-9 to TRBJ2-1, with 8 bases fitting TRBD2. V lost 5 bases to trimming and J lost 0 bases; unmatched junction nucleotides: 3. The CDR3 length is 15 residues. Germline CDR1 reads SEHNR; CDR2 reads FQNEAQ (reference sequence). The CDR3 sequence is CASSPSGSSYNEQFF. The CDR3 DNA is TGTGCCAGCAGCCCGAGCGGGAGCTCCTACAATGAGCAGTTCTTC.

This sequence joins TRBV27 and TRBJ2-3, with D perhaps matching TRBD2 (6 bases). The germline V gene encodes CDR1 MNHEY and CDR2 SMNVEV (reference sequence). With 6 bases removed from V and 6 bases from J, the gap between germline ends came to 10 bases. The CDR3 is 12 residues long. DNA of the CDR3: TGTGCCAGCAGCGGCGGGGTGGATACGCAGTATTTT. It codes for CASSGGVDTQYF.

V usage is TRBV11-3 and J usage is TRBJ2-3; D is perhaps TRBD2 (5 bases). V lost 2 bases to trimming and J lost 4 bases, with 16 bases between them. Germline loops: CDR1 SGHNT, CDR2 YENEEA. The CDR3 has 16 residues. Here the CDR3 reads CASSLYFSEEADTQYF. CDR3 DNA: TGTGCCAGCAGCTTATATTTTAGCGAAGAAGCAGATACGCAGTATTTT. Using reference TRBV11-3 and TRBJ2-3 for the parts outside the CDR3, the full variable domain is EAGVVQSPRYKIIEKKQPVAFWCNPISGHNTLYWYLQNLGQGPELLIRYENEEAVDDSQLPKDRFSAERLKGVDSTLKIQPAELGDSAVYLCASSLYFSEEADTQYFGPGTRLTVL.